This T cell receptor beta chain was found in a study of T cells expressing NK-cell markers. Looking at the study overall: In sorted CD3+CD56+NKG2C+, CD3+CD56+NKG2C- and CD3+CD56-NKG2C+ T cells, TCR beta repertoires were obtained. Seropositivity for HCMV was found in seven of the eight sequenced donors, with one seronegative. General observations from the study: As a fraction of CD8+ T cells, dominant NKG2C+ clonotypes reached about 1.0-8% in 5 to 7 donors.

From its re-call of the 5' RACE reads, TCRdb lists each CDR3 protein once, without DNA. This table lists 700 to 800 distinct CDR3 sequences. Germline V lookup: CDR1 LNHDA, CDR2 SQIVND (reference sequence). The CDR3 runs to 14 residues. As for this clonotype: No antigen is known for it.

V is TRBV19 and J is TRBJ1-2; TCRdb proposes TRBD1, but this gene call is untestable without DNA. The sequenced sample was blood T cells: a sorted CD56 or NKG2C T cell subset, CD4+ or CD8+ T cells, or bulk PBMC T cells (not recorded which). The sequence was obtained from a man aged 18 to 70 in good health. This CDR3 is CASSITGTGYGYTF.